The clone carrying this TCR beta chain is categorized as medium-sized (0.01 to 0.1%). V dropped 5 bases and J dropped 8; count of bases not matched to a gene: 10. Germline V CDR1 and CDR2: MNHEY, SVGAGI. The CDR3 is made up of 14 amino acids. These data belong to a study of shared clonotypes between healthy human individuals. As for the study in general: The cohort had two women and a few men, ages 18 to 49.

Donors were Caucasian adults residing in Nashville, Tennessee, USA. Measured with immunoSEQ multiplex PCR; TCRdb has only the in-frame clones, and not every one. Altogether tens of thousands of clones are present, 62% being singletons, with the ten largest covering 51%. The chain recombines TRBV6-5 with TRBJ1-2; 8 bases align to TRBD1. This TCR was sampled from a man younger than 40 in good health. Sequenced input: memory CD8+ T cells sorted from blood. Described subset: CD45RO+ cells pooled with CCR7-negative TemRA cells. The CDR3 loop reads CASSPQGGREGYTF. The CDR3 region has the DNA TGTGCCAGCAGTCCACAGGGGGGCCGAGAAGGCTACACCTTC.